The 30 T cell receptor beta chains presented below share a single source sample, sequenced in a study of prognosis after radiotherapy for stage I lung cancer. Amplification of TCR beta CDR3 from genomic DNA used two-round multiplex PCR. First-round PCR employed TRBV- and TRBJ-specific primers for each gene. TCRdb itself ran the multiplex PCR reads through MiXCR, one entry per CDR3 protein. The sample carries some 19,000 distinct CDR3 sequences, about 46% recorded once. The source was PBMCs, collected before or after stereotactic body radiation therapy (not recorded which). The receptors here all came from a donor aged 50 or older with non-small cell lung cancer.

This clonotype showed up just a few times. This likely stems from a read error, as it lies one base from a far larger clone. V usage is TRBV7-2 and J usage is TRBJ2-1; D unclear. This CDR3 is 14 amino acids long. Deletions cut 7 bases from V and 5 bases from J, with 15 bases between. Germline V gene sequence: CDR1 SGHTA, CDR2 FQGNSA. CDR3 in amino acids: CASTSVVVNNEQFF. CDR3 DNA sequence: TGTGCCAGCACCTCCGTTGTTGTAAACAATGAGCAGTTCTTC.

This clonotype was observed many times. CDR3 region: CAWSVTYEQYF. CDR3 in DNA: TGTGCCTGGTCAGTGACCTACGAGCAGTACTTC. This chain joins TRBV30 and TRBJ2-7; D is ambiguous. The CDR3 length is 11 residues. The germline CDR1 and CDR2 sequences are GTSNPN and SVGIG (reference sequence). Deletions cut 5 bases from V and 2 bases from J, with 7 bases between.

This clonotype was recorded only once. This chain links TRBV28 with TRBJ2-3; D might be TRBD2 (7 bases). V was clipped by 10 bases and J by 2 bases, with 16 bases between them. The CDR3 contains 14 residues. In germline, CDR1 is MDHEN, CDR2 SYDVKM. CDR3 sequence (DNA): TGTGCCATCGGGGGGCCTCATAACACAGATACGCAGTATTTT. Residues: CAIGGPHNTDTQYF.

V usage is TRBV27 and J usage is TRBJ2-2; no reliable D call. V shed 2 bases and J shed 6 bases, with 7 bases lying between them. This CDR3 is 13 amino acids long. Germline V lookup: CDR1 MNHEY, CDR2 SMNVEV (reference sequence). This CDR3 reads CASSLAFPGELFF. The CDR3 DNA reads as TGTGCCAGCAGTTTAGCCTTCCCCGGGGAGCTGTTTTTT.

In this sample, this clonotype turned up many times. This chain connects TRBV20-1 to TRBJ2-3; 11 bases are a match to TRBD2. Germline V gene data show CDR1 as DFQATT and CDR2 as SNEGSKA (reference sequence). V trimming: 6 bases; J trimming: 0 bases; junction bases outside the gene matches: 11. The CDR3 has 17 amino acids. The CDR3 DNA reads TGCAGTGCCCCTCGGGCTAGCGGGAGGCCCAGCACAGATACGCAGTATTTT. This codes for CSAPRASGRPSTDTQYF.

The chain carries TRBV6-5 and TRBJ2-2; 9 bases are shared with TRBD2. This CDR3 region has 18 residues. V dropped 2 bases and J dropped 5; count of bases not matched to a gene: 12. Looked up from germline, CDR1 is MNHEY and CDR2 is SVGAGI. DNA for the CDR3: TGTGCCAGCAGTTACCGGGGAATAGCGGGAGAGGGGACCGGGGAGCTGTTTTTT. Amino acids: CASSYRGIAGEGTGELFF.

This clonotype was picked up one time. A far larger clone differs by one base, so this is likely a read error. The CDR3 spells CATLSSRANVLTF. For the CDR3, the DNA is TGTGCCACCCTGAGCTCTCGGGCCAACGTCCTGACTTTC. The chain couples TRBV6-1 to TRBJ2-6; D ambiguous. Per the germline V gene, CDR1 is MNHNS and CDR2 is SASEGT. CDR3 size: 13 residues.

By proportion, this clonotype is medium-sized (0.01 to 0.1%). The chain couples TRBV6-1 to TRBJ1-2; 7 bases fit TRBD1. Germline values: CDR1 MNHNS, CDR2 SASEGT. The trim removed 7 bases at V and 4 bases at J, leaving 9 bases unmatched. This CDR3 is built from 14 residues. The CDR3 nucleotides are TGTGCCAGCACCCTGCAGGGGGATGGCTATGGCTACACCTTC. It encodes CASTLQGDGYGYTF.

This clonotype was detected many times. DNA for the CDR3: TGTGCCAGCAGCCAGGGGAACAATTCACCCCTCCACTTT. It yields the protein CASSQGNNSPLHF. The rearrangement links TRBV3-1 to TRBJ1-6; D gene unclear. Germline CDR1 is LGHDT and CDR2 is YNNKEL (reference sequence). CDR3 size: 13 residues. Trimming removed 3 bases at V and 7 bases at J, with 7 bases between.

This clonotype was observed many times. The rearrangement uses TRBV24-1 and TRBJ2-5, with a tentative D call TRBD2 (6 bases). Trimming took 4 bases from V and 7 from J, leaving 18 bases between them. The CDR3 contains 15 residues. Germline assignment: CDR1 KGHDR and CDR2 SFDVKD. This chain's CDR3 is CATSDNRDQGGTQYF. For the CDR3, the DNA is TGTGCCACCAGTGACAACCGGGACCAGGGAGGGACCCAGTACTTC.

This clonotype was recorded many times. The V call is TRBV7-2, the J call TRBJ2-5; no clear D gene. V was trimmed by 3 bases and J by 4 bases, leaving 3 bases between them. The germline V gene has CDR1 SGHTA and CDR2 FQGNSA. This CDR3 comprises 11 residues. The CDR3 nucleotides are TGTGCCAGCAGCTTTTCAGAGACCCAGTACTTC. Translating it yields CASSFSETQYF. Full variable domain (outside the CDR3, taken from reference TRBV7-2 and TRBJ2-5): GAGVSQSPSNKVTEKGKDVELRCDPISGHTALYWYRQSLGQGLEFLIYFQGNSAPDKSGLPSDRFSAERTGGSVSTLTIQRTQQEDSAVYLCASSFSETQYFGPGTRLLVL.

The table lists this clonotype with a few counts. The rearrangement links TRBV9 to TRBJ2-1; D may be TRBD2 (6 bases). The CDR3 runs 17 residues. The V end lost 4 bases, the J end lost 7 bases, and 24 bases lay between the germline ends. Per the germline V gene, CDR1 is SGDLS and CDR2 is YYNGEE. CDR3 DNA sequence: TGTGCCAGCAGCTCGCGACCCGGGACTCCTTACCGGAATGAGCAGTTCTTC. Amino acid sequence: CASSSRPGTPYRNEQFF.

Comments on this clonotype: The germline gene is not matched at one end of the junction; a read error may be the cause. The chain has TRBV28 and TRBJ1-5; 8 positions match TRBD1. The CDR3 runs to 14 residues. Germline loops: CDR1 MDHEN, CDR2 SYDVKM. The CDR3 region is CASSLQGADKPKHF. For the CDR3, the DNA is TGTGCCAGCAGTTTACAGGGGGCCGATAAGCCCAAGCATTTT.

The chain uses TRBV20-1 and TRBJ2-5, with 8 bases identical to TRBD1. Looked up from germline, CDR1 is DFQATT and CDR2 is SNEGSKA (reference sequence). Trimming took 3 bases from V and 8 from J; bases not matched to a gene: 14. The CDR3 is 15 residues long. CDR3 nucleotide sequence: TGCAGTGCTAGGCATCCGGGACAGGCGGGTGATACCCAGTACTTC. Its protein product is CSARHPGQAGDTQYF.

This clonotype occurred many times. The gene calls are TRBV27 and TRBJ1-5; D might be TRBD1 (5 bases). The germline V gene encodes CDR1 MNHEY and CDR2 SMNVEV (reference sequence). The V end lost 3 bases, the J end lost 3 bases, and 12 bases lay between the germline ends. This CDR3 is 15 amino acids long. In DNA, the CDR3 is TGTGCCAGCAGTTTGGGCAGGACACACAATCAGCCCCAGCATTTT. This gives the protein CASSLGRTHNQPQHF.

Points on this clonotype: It differs at one base from a far larger clone, so likely a read error. The chain carries TRBV6-8 and TRBJ1-6, with D possibly TRBD1 on 5 matching bases. In germline, CDR1 is MNHGY, CDR2 SAAAGT. This CDR3 has 14 amino acids. CDR3 sequence reads: CSSREGPLGSPLHF. Written as DNA, the CDR3 is TGTTCCAGCAGGGAGGGCCCCTTAGGCTCACCCCTCCACTTT.

The chain combines TRBV11-1 with TRBJ2-1; no definite D call. Germline assignment: CDR1 SGHAT and CDR2 FQDESV (reference sequence). The CDR3 is made up of 16 amino acids. Trimming cost V 1 base and J 5 bases, with 15 bases left between them. The CDR3 spells CASSLVLSGGNNEQFF. DNA of the CDR3: TGTGCCAGCAGCTTAGTACTATCGGGTGGCAACAATGAGCAGTTCTTC. The full variable domain, in which reference TRBV11-1 and TRBJ2-1 provide the parts outside the CDR3, is EAEVAQSPRYKITEKSQAVAFWCDPISGHATLYWYRQILGQGPELLVQFQDESVVDDSQLPKDRFSAERLKGVDSTLKIQPAELGDSAMYLCASSLVLSGGNNEQFFGPGTRLTVL.

This clonotype was seen at least ten times. This chain joins TRBV20-1 and TRBJ2-3; 8 positions agree with TRBD2. Germline V lookup: CDR1 DFQATT, CDR2 SNEGSKA (reference sequence). The CDR3 runs to 17 residues. Trimming took 0 bases from V and 2 from J; bases not matched to a gene: 10. CDR3 residues: CSARDPSTSGSTDTQYF. The CDR3 nucleotides read TGCAGTGCTAGAGATCCCTCCACTAGCGGATCCACAGATACGCAGTATTTT.

This clonotype was seen a few times. A much larger clonotype is one base distant, so this may be a read error. The gene calls are TRBV9 and TRBJ2-5; 7 bases line up with TRBD2. This CDR3 has 16 amino acids. Germline loops: CDR1 SGDLS, CDR2 YYNGEE. V shed 0 bases, J shed 5 bases, and the junction held 10 bases outside the gene matches. The CDR3 DNA is TGTGCCAGCAGCGTAGTTGCGGGAGTGCCCCAGGAGACCCAGTACTTC. Amino acid sequence: CASSVVAGVPQETQYF.

This clonotype appeared a single time. The V and J genes are TRBV5-1 and TRBJ2-1, with D maybe TRBD2 (5 bases). The ends were cut back, 4 bases at V and 2 bases at J, with 10 bases in the middle. Germline V lookup: CDR1 SGHRS, CDR2 YFSETQ. The CDR3 spans 14 residues. CDR3 DNA: TGCGCCAGCAGCCGGGGAGACACCTACAATGAGCAGTTCTTC. Amino acid sequence: CASSRGDTYNEQFF.

The rearrangement joins TRBV12-3 or TRBV12-4 to TRBJ2-7; D remains ambiguous. CDR3 length: 14 residues. V was clipped by 4 bases and J by 3 bases, with 13 bases between them. CDR3 bases: TGTGCCAGCAGTTACGACACGGTCGTCTACGAGCAGTACTTC. This codes for CASSYDTVVYEQYF.

This clonotype was counted only a few times. A much larger clone lies one base from this, so it may be a read error. This sequence joins TRBV6-1 and TRBJ2-3, with D unresolved. The germline V gene encodes CDR1 MNHNS and CDR2 SASEGT. The CDR3 is 13 residues long. Trimming left V 5 bases short and J 6 bases short, with 12 bases between. CDR3 nucleotides: TGTGCCAGCAGTCCCACCCGGTGTGATACGCAGTATTTT. It yields the protein CASSPTRCDTQYF.

The rearrangement uses TRBV20-1 and TRBJ2-3; TRBD2 agrees at 12 bases. This CDR3 has 15 amino acids. Germline lookup yields CDR1 DFQATT and CDR2 SNEGSKA (reference sequence). V shed 3 bases, J shed 4 bases, and the junction held 5 bases outside the gene matches. CDR3 residues: CSASTSGGPPDTQYF. DNA of the CDR3: TGCAGTGCTAGTACTAGCGGGGGGCCCCCAGATACGCAGTATTTT.

This clonotype was counted between two and nine times. A far larger clone is one nucleotide away, so this likely arose from a read error. The V call is TRBV6-2 or TRBV6-3, the J call TRBJ1-5, with 7 positions matching TRBD1. V lost 10 bases and J lost 2; bases outside the gene matches: 8. This CDR3 is 14 amino acids long. Germline values: CDR1 MNHEY, CDR2 SVGEGT. The CDR3 sequence: CANRGLSGNQPQHF. CDR3 bases: TGTGCCAACAGGGGCCTAAGTGGCAATCAGCCCCAGCATTTT.

This clonotype was counted at least ten times. The V and J genes are TRBV5-6 and TRBJ1-6; 7 nucleotides agree with TRBD1. This CDR3 contains 14 residues. Trimming took 4 bases from V and 8 from J; bases not matched to a gene: 6. The V gene's germline CDR1 is SGHDT and CDR2 YYEEEE. CDR3 in DNA: TGTGCCAGCAGCATAAGACAGGGTTATTCACCCCTCCACTTT. Its translation is CASSIRQGYSPLHF.

About this clonotype itself: This is likely a read error, given that the CDR3 carries no conserved phenylalanine or tryptophan at its end. This chain links TRBV19 with TRBJ2-7; TRBD2 is a possible D gene (5 bases). Trimming pared 5 bases from V and 4 bases from J, leaving 9 bases between. Germline V gene sequence: CDR1 LNHDA, CDR2 SQIVND (reference sequence). The CDR3 runs to 12 residues. The CDR3 is CASSSGIYEQYL. The CDR3 region has the DNA TGTGCCAGTAGTTCGGGGATATACGAGCAGTACCTC.

CDR3 in DNA: TGTGCCAGCAGCCAAGGACAGATATCCCAAGAGACCCAGTACTTC. Its protein is CASSQGQISQETQYF. The chain joins TRBV3-1 to TRBJ2-5, with TRBD1 as a possible D gene (5 bases). The CDR3 loop spans 15 amino acids. Per the germline V gene, CDR1 is LGHDT and CDR2 is YNNKEL (reference sequence). V shed 1 base and J shed 1 base, with 10 bases lying between them.

The sample holds many counts of this clonotype. The chain employs TRBV15 and TRBJ2-1; D ambiguous. The CDR3 loop spans 15 amino acids. V was trimmed by 0 bases and J by 6 bases, leaving 12 bases between them. The germline gives CDR1 LNHNV, CDR2 YYDKDF (reference sequence). CDR3 in DNA: TGTGCCACCAGCAGAGAACGCACGAATATCAATGAGCAGTTCTTC. It yields the protein CATSRERTNINEQFF.

About this clonotype: A much larger clone is a single base away; this may be a read error. The rearrangement links TRBV5-1 to TRBJ2-3; no firm D call. The J call may be incorrect, as the DNA end agrees better with TRBJ1-5. Germline V CDR1 and CDR2: SGHRS, YFSETQ. CDR3 length: 14 residues. CDR3 residues: CASSGIGSTDTQHF. CDR3 in DNA: TGCGCCAGCAGCGGAATCGGGTCCACAGATACGCAGCATTTT.

V and J are TRBV18 and TRBJ1-5, with TRBD1 matching over 8 bases. The CDR3 is made up of 15 amino acids. Germline loops: CDR1 KGHSH, CDR2 LQKENI. V shed 3 bases, J shed 9 bases, and the junction held 10 bases outside the gene matches. CDR3 sequence (DNA): TGTGCCAGCTCACCTCCAGAACAGGGGGATGGGCCCCAGCATTTT. Its protein is CASSPPEQGDGPQHF.